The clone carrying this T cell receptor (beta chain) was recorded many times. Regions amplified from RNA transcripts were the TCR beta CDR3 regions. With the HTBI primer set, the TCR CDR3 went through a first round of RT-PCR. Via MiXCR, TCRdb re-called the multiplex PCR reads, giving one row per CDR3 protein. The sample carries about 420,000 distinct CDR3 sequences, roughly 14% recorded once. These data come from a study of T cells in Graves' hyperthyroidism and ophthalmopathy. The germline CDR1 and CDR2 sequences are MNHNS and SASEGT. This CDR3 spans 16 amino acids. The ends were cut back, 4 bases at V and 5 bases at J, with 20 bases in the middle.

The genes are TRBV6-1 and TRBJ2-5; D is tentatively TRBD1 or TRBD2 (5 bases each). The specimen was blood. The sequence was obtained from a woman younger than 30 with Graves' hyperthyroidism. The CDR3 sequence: CASSARGGRLVETQYF. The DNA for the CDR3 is TGTGCCAGCAGTGCCCGGGGCGGGCGCCTCGTCGAGACCCAGTACTTC.